The 14 T cell receptor beta chains below all came from one sample that was sequenced in a study of CD8+ T cells in alopecia areata. In each case, RNA was isolated and then reverse transcribed into cDNA as the sequencing template. TCRdb keeps only in-frame clones here, not all; method: immunoSEQ multiplex PCR. This table holds 290,000 or so clones with no singletons; the top ten claim 1.2%. Cells from pooled cutaneous lymph nodes were sorted by CD4, CD8alpha, NKG2D, NKG2ACE and other markers. The material sequenced was CD4+ T cells sorted from a lymph node. These receptors were taken from a C3H/HeJ mouse with alopecia areata. The MHC haplotype of the strain is H2-k.

This clone was found a few times. Genes and germline are mouse. The CDR3 end is not reached by the read, which stops 3 residues before it; the germline J gene fills it in. The chain links TRBV19 to TRBJ1-6; TRBD1 agrees at 7 bases. TRBJ1-6 is an ORF, with its function uncertain. CDR3 length: 15 residues. Germline-derived CDR1 and CDR2 are FNHDT and SITEND (reference sequence). Trimming cost V 5 bases and J 3 bases; bases outside gene matches: 5. The CDR3 DNA, read in part, is TGTGCCAGCAGCATTCAGGGGGACTATAATTCGCCC. Protein product: CASSIQGDYNSP. The whole CDR3 sequence reads CASSIQGDYNSPLYF.

Only a few counts were recorded for this clone. The gene names here belong to mouse. The DNA ends 3 residues before the CDR3 does, and the rest of the CDR3 is filled in from the germline J gene. At the DNA level, this CDR3 is encoded by other sequences in the same sample as well. The rearrangement joins TRBV5 to TRBJ1-6, with D possibly TRBD1 on 5 matching bases. TRBJ1-6 qualifies as an ORF whose function is uncertain. Looked up from germline, CDR1 is LGHNA and CDR2 is YNLKQL (reference sequence). The CDR3 sequence is 14 residues long. Trimming took off 2 bases at V and 7 bases at J, with 9 bases between the two ends. CDR3 loop: CASSQQGWNSPLYF. CDR3 DNA, as far as it was read: TGTGCCAGCAGCCAACAGGGTTGGAATTCGCCC.

This clone has more than one count but fewer than ten. It may be a read error: a sequence one base away is much more abundant. Gene names follow the mouse nomenclature. The CDR3 end falls 4 residues outside the read, so it is completed with the germline J gene. The same CDR3 arises from other DNA sequences in this sample as well. V gene TRBV19 combines with J gene TRBJ2-5; 7 nucleotides agree with TRBD1. With V trimmed by 5 bases and J by 0 bases, 0 bases remained unmatched. The CDR3 totals 13 residues. CDR1 and CDR2 from the germline V gene are FNHDT and SITEND (reference sequence). The sequenced part of the CDR3 DNA is TGTGCCAGCAGGGACAGGAACCAAGAC. Translated: CASRDRNQD. The full-length CDR3 reads as CASRDRNQDTQYF.

In this sample, this clone turned up many times. All gene names here are mouse names. The CDR3 end falls 3 residues outside the read, so it is completed with the germline J gene. This chain uses TRBV5 with TRBJ1-6, with D tentatively TRBD1 (6 bases). TRBJ1-6 is assigned to the ORF class and has an uncertain function. Germline assignment: CDR1 LGHNA and CDR2 YNLKQL (reference sequence). Trimming removed 0 bases at V and 4 bases at J, with 13 bases between. There are 17 residues in the CDR3. This CDR3 is CASSQDEWDKYNSPLYF. CDR3 bases read: TGTGCCAGCAGCCAAGATGAGTGGGACAAGTATAATTCGCCC.

About this clone: The germline and genes are mouse ones. The sequenced fragment ends 4 residues before the CDR3 boundary, so the rest is inferred from the germline J gene. The genes are TRBV13-1 and TRBJ1-1, with D perhaps matching TRBD1 (6 bases). Germline CDR1 NSHNY, CDR2 SYGAGN. V was clipped by 8 bases and J by 1 base, with 12 bases between them. This CDR3 has 13 amino acids. The CDR3 here is CASAGTKNTEVFF. CDR3 DNA, as far as it was read: TGTGCCAGTGCCGGGACAAAAAACACA.

This clone was picked up a small number of times. Mouse gene names and germline throughout. The read halts 4 residues ahead of the CDR3 end, with the missing end drawn from the germline J gene. This CDR3 is also generated by other DNA sequences in the sample. The V gene is TRBV5, the J gene TRBJ2-3; D is ambiguous. V shed 6 bases and J shed 0 bases, with 10 bases lying between them. CDR3 size: 14 residues. Germline V gene lookup returns CDR1 LGHNA and CDR2 YNLKQL (reference sequence). Incomplete CDR3 DNA: TGTGCCAGCAGTCCAGACAATAGTGCAGAA. Residues: CASSPDNSAE. In full, the CDR3 reads CASSPDNSAETLYF.

About this clone itself: Genes and germline are mouse. The sequenced fragment ends 4 residues before the CDR3 boundary, so the rest is inferred from the germline J gene. The chain uses TRBV19 and TRBJ2-2, with TRBD2 identical over 9 bases. V trimming: 4 bases; J trimming: 3 bases; junction bases outside the gene matches: 4. The CDR3 length is 15 residues. Germline CDR1 reads FNHDT; CDR2 reads SITEND (reference sequence). The part of the CDR3 DNA that was read is TGTGCCAGCAGTTCGGGACTGGGCCACACCGGG. This encodes CASSSGLGHTG. The entire CDR3 protein reads CASSSGLGHTGQLYF. Supplemented by reference TRBV19 and TRBJ2-2, the full variable domain reads GGIITQTPKFLIGQEGQKLTLKCQQNFNHDTMYWYRQDSGKGLRLIYYSITENDLQKGDLSEGYDASREKKSSFSLTVTSAQKNEMAVFLCASSSGLGHTGQLYFGEGSKLTVL.

About this clone: Gene names follow the mouse nomenclature. From the germline J gene comes the end of the CDR3, since the read stops 4 residues before it. The identical CDR3 is also encoded by other nucleotide sequences in the sample. V and J are TRBV31 and TRBJ2-2; D ambiguous. The V end lost 0 bases, the J end lost 0 bases, and 5 bases lay between the germline ends. The CDR3 has 14 residues. Germline V lookup: CDR1 GKSSPN, CDR2 SITVG. CDR3 DNA, as far as it was read: TGTGCCTGGAGTCTAGGTGCAAACACCGGG. Amino acid sequence: CAWSLGANTG. The full CDR3 reads CAWSLGANTGQLYF.

With regard to this clone: The listed genes are named as in mouse. The CDR3 end lies 4 residues beyond the end of the read and is filled in from the germline J gene. The rearrangement links TRBV31 to TRBJ2-1, with 9 bases matching TRBD1. The CDR3 is 13 amino acids. CDR1 and CDR2 from the germline V gene are GKSSPN and SITVG. Trimming cost V 5 bases and J 1 base; bases outside gene matches: 0. The covered CDR3 bases are TGTGCCTGGGGACAGGGGAACTATGCT. This translates into CAWGQGNYA. The whole CDR3 protein reads CAWGQGNYAEQFF. The full variable domain, its missing parts supplied by reference TRBV31 and TRBJ2-1, is AQTIHQWPVAEIKAVGSPLSLGCTIKGKSSPNLYWYWQATGGTLQQLFYSITVGQVESVVQLNLSASRPKDDQFILSTEKLLLSHSGFYLCAWGQGNYAEQFFGPGTRLTVL.

This clone was counted only a few times. Germline and genes: mouse. Read coverage stops 4 residues before the CDR3 terminus; the germline J gene supplies the remainder. The chain carries TRBV4 and TRBJ2-1, with 7 positions matching TRBD1. The junction had 4 bases not matched to a gene; V was cut back by 5 bases and J by 3 bases. The germline V gene has CDR1 LGHDT and CDR2 YNNKQL (reference sequence). The CDR3 length is 14 residues. The CDR3 DNA, read in part, is TGTGCCAGCAGCGAGACAGGGTCCTATGCT. Its protein product is CASSETGSYA. From start to end, the CDR3 is CASSETGSYAEQFF.

This clone was recorded a few times. Mouse gene names and germline throughout. CDR3 sequence: CASSEVISYNSPLYF. CDR3 DNA (partial): TGTGCCAGCAGTGAAGTCATTTCCTATAATTCGCCC. The rearrangement uses TRBV13-3 and TRBJ1-6; D call uncertain. The observed sequence ends 3 residues before the CDR3 terminus, with the missing tail filled in from the germline J gene. TRBJ1-6 is classed as an ORF, of uncertain function. The CDR3 runs 15 residues. Germline V gene sequence: CDR1 NNHDY, CDR2 SYVADS. V lost 2 bases to trimming and J lost 0 bases, with 6 bases between them.

On this clone: Gene names follow the mouse nomenclature. Sequencing ends 4 residues short of the CDR3 end; the germline J gene provides the rest. This chain links TRBV13-3 with TRBJ2-3; D might be TRBD1 (5 bases). The germline V and J ends were trimmed by 2 bases and 1 base, with 11 bases remaining between them. The CDR3 loop spans 15 amino acids. Germline V gives CDR1 NNHDY, CDR2 SYVADS. The CDR3 DNA, read in part, is TGTGCCAGCAGTGAAGGCAGGGAGGGTGCAGAA. Amino acid sequence: CASSEGREGAE. Given in full, the CDR3 is CASSEGREGAETLYF.

On this clone: Gene names and germline match the mouse. The read finishes 4 residues shy of the CDR3 end, and the germline J gene is used to complete it. The chain recombines TRBV5 with TRBJ2-5; TRBD1 aligns across 8 bases. CDR1 is LGHNA and CDR2 is YNLKQL in the germline V gene (reference sequence). This CDR3 contains 14 residues. The sequenced part of the CDR3 DNA is TGTGCCAGCAGCCCCCGACAGGGGAGAGAC. Translating gives CASSPRQGRD. The full-length CDR3 reads as CASSPRQGRDTQYF.

This clone occurred a few times. The genes and germline here are from mouse. The read ends 4 residues early relative to the CDR3; the germline J gene fills the gap. This rearrangement joins TRBV13-1 to TRBJ2-7, with TRBD2 identical over 11 bases. CDR3 size: 15 residues. Germline CDR1 is NSHNY and CDR2 is SYGAGN. Incomplete CDR3 DNA: TGTGCCAGCAGTGAAGACTGGGGGGGTCAGTAT. It encodes CASSEDWGGQY. The entire CDR3 reads CASSEDWGGQYEQYF.